Below are 20 T cell receptor beta chains sequenced from a single sample in a study of T cell changes during pregnancy in multiple sclerosis (dated by TCRdb to 2018 to 2020). Library preparation was by the immunoSEQ multiplex PCR assay. What TCRdb holds here is the immuneACCESS table cut down to in-frame rearrangements. Part of the clones is not present; checked against another copy, under half of the missing clones reflect an unresolved V gene, and the others are unexplained. The sample table lists roughly 57,000 clones, 89% of them with a count of one. The ten biggest clones cover about 2.5% of the sample. The source was peripheral blood, collected in the first trimester of pregnancy. The receptor source for this set is a female donor with multiple sclerosis, enrolled in a pregnancy study.

The chain carries TRBV19 and TRBJ1-5, with a tentative D call TRBD1 (6 bases). CDR1 and CDR2 (germline): LNHDA, SQIVND (reference sequence). There are 18 residues in the CDR3. V lost 4 bases to trimming and J lost 3 bases, with 22 bases between them. The chain's CDR3 is CASSSHPRTEIINQPQHF. CDR3 sequence (DNA): TGTGCCAGTAGTAGTCACCCCCGGACAGAAATAATCAATCAGCCCCAGCATTTT.

The CDR3 DNA is TGTGCCAGCAGTTCAGGGAAGTTGGACGAAAAACTGTTTTTT. Protein product: CASSSGKLDEKLFF. The V call is TRBV6-1, the J call TRBJ1-4; D perhaps matches TRBD1 (5 bases). Germline lookup yields CDR1 MNHNS and CDR2 SASEGT. The ends were cut back, 5 bases at V and 8 bases at J, with 15 bases in the middle. The CDR3 is made up of 14 amino acids.

The sample holds a few counts of this clone. In DNA, the CDR3 is TGTGCCTGGAGTGGGACAAGAGCTTTCTTT. This gives the protein CAWSGTRAFF. J is TRBJ1-1 and V is TRBV30; tentatively, D is TRBD1 (5 bases). The V gene's germline CDR1 is GTSNPN and CDR2 SVGIG (reference sequence). The CDR3 contains 10 residues. V lost 1 base, J lost 10 bases, and 7 bases lay in between.

V and J are TRBV18 and TRBJ1-1; D is unclear. Per germline, CDR1 KGHSH and CDR2 LQKENI. V was cut by 3 bases and J by 5 bases, with 7 bases left in between. The CDR3 totals 12 residues. The CDR3 DNA is TGTGCCAGCTCACCCGACGGGACTGAAGCTTTCTTT. Encoded protein: CASSPDGTEAFF. The variable domain in full, with the rest retrieved from reference TRBV18 and TRBJ1-1, is NAGVMQNPRHLVRRRGQEARLRCSPMKGHSHVYWYRQLPEEGLKFMVYLQKENIIDESGMPKERFSAEFPKEGPSILRIQQVVRGDSAAYFCASSPDGTEAFFGQGTRLTVV.

The chain carries TRBV5-6 and TRBJ2-1; D remains ambiguous. The germline CDR1 and CDR2 sequences are SGHDT and YYEEEE. There are 13 residues in the CDR3. Trimming left V 0 bases short and J 6 bases short, with 7 bases between. The CDR3 loop reads CASSLGRRNEQFF. The CDR3 coding sequence is TGTGCCAGCAGCTTGGGCAGGCGCAATGAGCAGTTCTTC.

The gene calls are TRBV19 and TRBJ2-6, with D perhaps matching TRBD1 (6 bases). The CDR3 totals 15 residues. The germline CDR1 and CDR2 sequences are LNHDA and SQIVND (reference sequence). Between the trimmed V and J ends, which lost 6 bases and 2 bases, there was a span of 11 bases. CDR3 protein: CASRKQGAGANVLTF. CDR3 sequence (DNA): TGTGCCAGTAGAAAACAGGGAGCTGGGGCCAACGTCCTGACTTTC.

This chain uses TRBV18 with TRBJ1-2, with 10 bases fitting TRBD1. Germline V lookup: CDR1 KGHSH, CDR2 LQKENI. V was pared by 3 bases and J by 5 bases, with 15 bases of the junction left unmatched. The CDR3 extends over 18 amino acids. CDR3 DNA sequence: TGTGCCAGCTCACCTGAACTAGTCTTCGGGACAGGGGAATATGGCTACACCTTC. Encoded protein: CASSPELVFGTGEYGYTF.

This rearrangement joins TRBV19 to TRBJ2-7, with 8 bases matching TRBD2. J lost 3 bases, V lost 5 bases, and 9 bases had no gene match. The germline CDR1 and CDR2 sequences are LNHDA and SQIVND (reference sequence). The CDR3 loop spans 15 amino acids. CDR3 residues: CASSPGRGSLYEQYF. CDR3 coding DNA: TGTGCCAGTAGTCCCGGGAGGGGCAGCCTCTACGAGCAGTACTTC. Full variable domain (rest looked up from reference TRBV19 and TRBJ2-7): DGGITQSPKYLFRKEGQNVTLSCEQNLNHDAMYWYRQDPGQGLRLIYYSQIVNDFQKGDIAEGYSVSREKKESFPLTVTSAQKNPTAFYLCASSPGRGSLYEQYFGPGTRLTVT.

This clone was counted a few times. The chain recombines TRBV5-1 with TRBJ1-1, with D perhaps matching TRBD1 (5 bases). V lost 4 bases and J lost 0, with 10 bases in between. Germline loops: CDR1 SGHRS, CDR2 YFSETQ. The CDR3 length is 14 residues. The CDR3 coding sequence is TGCGCCAGCAGCCTGGACACAATGAACACTGAAGCTTTCTTT. Its translation is CASSLDTMNTEAFF.

CDR3 coding DNA: TGTGCCAGCAGTTTCTCGACAGGGTTCAATCAGCCCCAGCATTTT. Its translation is CASSFSTGFNQPQHF. V usage is TRBV27 and J usage is TRBJ1-5; 7 bases match TRBD1. The junction had 5 bases not matched to a gene; V was cut back by 3 bases and J by 3 bases. Germline-derived CDR1 and CDR2 are MNHEY and SMNVEV (reference sequence). This CDR3 is built from 15 residues.

The chain recombines TRBV7-7 with TRBJ1-5; TRBD1 aligns across 7 bases. Trimming at V came to 5 bases and at J to 6 bases, leaving 4 bases not matched to a gene. This CDR3 has 13 amino acids. The germline gives CDR1 SSHAT, CDR2 FNYEAQ (reference sequence). The CDR3 sequence: CASSDRDGQPQHF. In nucleotides, the CDR3 is TGTGCCAGCAGCGACAGGGACGGTCAGCCCCAGCATTTT.

The chain is built from TRBV5-1 and TRBJ1-1; a possible D gene is TRBD1 (6 bases). This CDR3 has 14 amino acids. V gave up 2 bases and J gave up 6 bases, with 14 bases separating them. The germline gives CDR1 SGHRS, CDR2 YFSETQ. The CDR3 bases are TGCGCCAGCAGCTTCGGGACATCCGGCTCTGAAGCTTTCTTT. Its protein is CASSFGTSGSEAFF.

This clone was seen just once. The chain recombines TRBV18 with TRBJ1-5; 9 bases map to TRBD1. Unmatched junction bases numbered 5, after V lost 3 bases and J lost 2 bases. This CDR3 contains 16 residues. The germline V gene encodes CDR1 KGHSH and CDR2 LQKENI. The CDR3 is CASSPIRQGGNQPQHF. The CDR3 DNA follows: TGTGCCAGCTCACCCATCCGACAGGGGGGCAATCAGCCCCAGCATTTT.

The J gene is TRBJ2-7, the V gene TRBV7-2; D is possibly TRBD2 (5 bases). The CDR3 extends over 15 amino acids. V shed 5 bases and J shed 3 bases, with 17 bases lying between them. From germline, CDR1 is SGHTA and CDR2 FQGNSA. Written as DNA, the CDR3 is TGTGCCAGCAGCGTGAGTAAGGGAGCCCTCTACGAGCAGTACTTC. It yields the protein CASSVSKGALYEQYF.

V gene TRBV5-6 combines with J gene TRBJ1-5; TRBD1 agrees at 8 bases. After removal of 1 base from V and 1 base from J, the junction contained 7 bases not matched to a gene. The CDR3 runs 17 residues. CDR1 and CDR2 from the germline V gene are SGHDT and YYEEEE. CDR3: CASSLMAGGASNQPQHF. Written as DNA, the CDR3 is TGTGCCAGCAGCTTGATGGCAGGGGGCGCGAGCAATCAGCCCCAGCATTTT.

The chain combines TRBV19 with TRBJ2-3; maybe TRBD1 (6 bases). Deletions cut 0 bases from V and 3 bases from J, with 19 bases between. Germline V lookup: CDR1 LNHDA, CDR2 SQIVND (reference sequence). The CDR3 runs to 18 residues. The CDR3 loop reads CASSIEIGQSLGTDTQYF. The CDR3 DNA follows: TGTGCCAGTAGTATAGAGATCGGACAGTCGCTAGGAACAGATACGCAGTATTTT.

V gene TRBV9 combines with J gene TRBJ2-1; D is ambiguous. Germline V gives CDR1 SGDLS, CDR2 YYNGEE. The CDR3 extends over 13 amino acids. The V gene lost 0 bases and the J gene lost 9 bases, with 10 bases spanning the gap. The chain's CDR3 is CASSVASWSEQFF. CDR3 DNA sequence: TGTGCCAGCAGCGTAGCAAGTTGGAGTGAGCAGTTCTTC.

The V and J genes are TRBV7-2 and TRBJ1-1, with D unresolved. Germline V gives CDR1 SGHTA, CDR2 FQGNSA. This CDR3 has 15 amino acids. V gave up 5 bases and J gave up 0 bases, with 13 bases separating them. The CDR3 bases are TGTGCCAGCAGCCGATTACGACGGGTGAACACTGAAGCTTTCTTT. This encodes CASSRLRRVNTEAFF. Looking up the rest from reference TRBV7-2 and TRBJ1-1 gives the full variable domain: GAGVSQSPSNKVTEKGKDVELRCDPISGHTALYWYRQSLGQGLEFLIYFQGNSAPDKSGLPSDRFSAERTGGSVSTLTIQRTQQEDSAVYLCASSRLRRVNTEAFFGQGTRLTVV.

The rearrangement links TRBV30 to TRBJ1-6; D is unresolved. This CDR3 comprises 14 residues. V lost 0 bases, J lost 11 bases, and 14 bases lay in between. Germline V gives CDR1 GTSNPN, CDR2 SVGIG (reference sequence). For the CDR3, the DNA is TGTGCCTGGAGTGTTGGGTTACGGGATGCACCCCTCCACTTT. It specifies CAWSVGLRDAPLHF.

The V gene is TRBV7-6, the J gene TRBJ2-5; D unresolved. CDR1 is SGHVS, CDR2 FNYEAQ, per germline. This CDR3 spans 14 amino acids. Between the trimmed V and J ends, which lost 3 bases and 2 bases, there was a span of 10 bases. In nucleotides, the CDR3 is TGTGCCAGCAGCTTTTCACCCACACAAGAGACCCAGTACTTC. Protein product: CASSFSPTQETQYF.